The 11 T cell receptor beta chains listed next were all sequenced from one sample in a study of T cells in women clearing cervical HPV infection (dated by TCRdb to 2016 to 2018). The library relied on the immunoSEQ multiplex PCR assay. What TCRdb holds here is the immuneACCESS table cut down to in-frame rearrangements. Part of the clones is not present; checked against another copy, under half of the missing clones reflect an unresolved V gene, and the others are unexplained. The sample's records list 25,000 to 30,000 clones. 15% to 20% of the sample lies in the top ten. Sequenced: blood buffy coat. The source of these receptors is a woman between 18 and 69 years old with a cervical HPV16 infection that either progressed to CIN3+ or cleared (not recorded which).

Remarks on this clone: The read finishes 3 residues shy of the CDR3 end, and the germline J gene is used to complete it. This chain links TRBV5-1 with TRBJ2-5, with 11 bases identical to TRBD2. Germline assignment: CDR1 SGHRS and CDR2 YFSETQ. V dropped 2 bases and J dropped 2; count of bases not matched to a gene: 5. The CDR3 is 16 residues long. CDR3 residues: CASSFASGRSQETQYF. The CDR3 DNA, read in part, is TGCGCCAGCAGCTTCGCTAGCGGGAGGAGTCAAGAGACC.

A note on this clone: The read falls 3 residues short of the CDR3 end, and the missing part is taken from the germline J gene. V is TRBV11-2 and J is TRBJ2-7; a possible D gene is TRBD2 (6 bases). The CDR3 has 13 amino acids. CDR1 and CDR2 from the germline V gene are SGHAT and FQNNGV. V was cut by 2 bases and J by 4 bases, with 9 bases left in between. CDR3 DNA, as far as it was read: TGTGCCAGCAGCTTACAGACTAGTTACGAG. It specifies CASSLQTSYE. The whole CDR3 protein reads CASSLQTSYEQYF.

A word on this clone: With the read ending 3 residues before the CDR3 end, the germline J gene is used to fill in that end. The V gene is TRBV20-1, the J gene TRBJ2-2; no definite D call. The germline CDR1 and CDR2 sequences are DFQATT and SNEGSKA (reference sequence). Trimming cost V 0 bases and J 0 bases, with 11 bases left between them. The CDR3 has 16 residues. The CDR3 here is CSARDPRRANTGELFF. The CDR3 DNA, read in part, is TGCAGTGCTAGAGATCCAAGAAGGGCGAACACCGGGGAG.

The CDR3 spells CASSQPGTRSYNEQFF. Incomplete CDR3 DNA: TGTGCCAGCAGCCAGCCCGGGACTAGGTCCTACAATGAG. The rearrangement joins TRBV14 to TRBJ2-1; 8 nucleotides align to TRBD2. The CDR3 goes on 3 residues after the read ends, and that part is filled in from the germline J gene. V lost 3 bases to trimming and J lost 1 base; unmatched junction nucleotides: 5. The CDR3 loop spans 16 amino acids. Germline values: CDR1 SGHDN, CDR2 FVKESK.

As to this clone: The CDR3 end is not reached by the read, which stops 3 residues before it; the germline J gene fills it in. The chain uses TRBV7-2 and TRBJ1-6; 7 bases line up with TRBD1. Germline loops: CDR1 SGHTA, CDR2 FQGNSA. The junction had 9 bases not matched to a gene; V was cut back by 3 bases and J by 10 bases. The CDR3 is made up of 15 amino acids. The CDR3 loop reads CASSFLTGVGSPLHF. CDR3 bases read: TGTGCCAGCAGCTTCCTAACAGGGGTCGGCTCACCC.

Concerning this clone itself: The read ends 3 residues shy of where the CDR3 ends; the end is completed using the germline J gene. The chain combines TRBV23-1 with TRBJ2-5; 14 nucleotides match TRBD2. TRBV23-1 qualifies as an ORF whose function is uncertain. The CDR3 totals 18 residues. V lost 7 bases to trimming and J lost 3 bases; unmatched junction nucleotides: 13. The covered CDR3 bases are TGCGCCAGCACCTCATATTCCCTGGGACTAGCGGGAGAAGAGACC. Amino acid sequence: CASTSYSLGLAGEET. The full CDR3 protein is CASTSYSLGLAGEETQYF.

As for this clone: The read ends 3 residues before the CDR3 terminus; that terminus is restored from the germline J gene. The V and J genes are TRBV7-2 and TRBJ2-3; no clear D. The CDR3 is 12 residues long. Germline V gene data show CDR1 as SGHTA and CDR2 as FQGNSA. Partial CDR3 DNA: TGTGCCAGCAGCTTAGGGGCTCAGCCG. Protein sequence: CASSLGAQP. The whole CDR3 protein is CASSLGAQPQYF.

About this clone: The read terminates 3 residues ahead of where the CDR3 ends, so the germline J gene completes it. At the DNA level, this CDR3 is encoded by other sequences in the same sample as well. This sequence joins TRBV19 and TRBJ2-3, with D possibly TRBD1 on 5 matching bases. CDR1 and CDR2 (germline): LNHDA, SQIVND (reference sequence). Deletions cut 5 bases from V and 2 bases from J, with 14 bases between. The CDR3 spans 15 residues. The CDR3 DNA, read in part, is TGTGCCAGTAGTTCTGGACAAGGGGACACAGATACG. This translates into CASSSGQGDTDT. The CDR3 in full is CASSSGQGDTDTQYF.

For this clone: Read data end 3 residues before the CDR3 end; the end is taken from the germline J gene. This chain connects TRBV6-1 to TRBJ2-5, with D hard to call. Germline assignment: CDR1 MNHNS and CDR2 SASEGT. Trimming removed 3 bases from V and 6 bases from J, with 5 bases in between. The CDR3 is made up of 11 amino acids. The sequenced part of the CDR3 DNA is TGTGCCAGCAGTGATCAGAAGACC. Translating it yields CASSDQKT. The entire CDR3 reads CASSDQKTQYF.

As concerns this clone: The sequenced fragment ends 3 residues before the CDR3 boundary, so the rest is inferred from the germline J gene. The chain is built from TRBV11-2 and TRBJ2-1; D remains unclear. Germline loops: CDR1 SGHAT, CDR2 FQNNGV. V lost 0 bases, J lost 4 bases, and 10 bases lay in between. This CDR3 is 15 amino acids long. CDR3 sequence: CASSLDLEIYNEQFF. The covered CDR3 bases are TGTGCCAGCAGCTTAGATCTAGAGATTTACAATGAG.

Details on this clone: The DNA ends 3 residues before the CDR3 does, and the rest of the CDR3 is filled in from the germline J gene. The chain has TRBV5-6 and TRBJ1-2; no clear D gene. This CDR3 is 15 amino acids long. Trimming removed 0 bases at V and 5 bases at J, with 14 bases between. Germline V CDR1 and CDR2: SGHDT, YYEEEE. Incomplete CDR3 DNA: TGTGCCAGCAGCTTGGTGGTCCTCTCGGGGTATGGC. Residues: CASSLVVLSGYG. The full CDR3 reads CASSLVVLSGYGYTF.